The 16 T cell receptor beta chains reported below all come from one sample, sequenced in a study of T cells after posttransplantation cyclophosphamide. Here immunoSEQ multiplex PCR was the method, and the copy in TCRdb shows in-frame clones only, minus some. Reported are some 40,000 clones, none seen only once; the ten largest carry approximately 6%. Sequenced material: PBMCs. All receptors derive from a man aged 30 to 39 in good health and a related stem cell transplant donor.

Many counts were recorded for this clone. This sequence joins TRBV6-6 and TRBJ1-6; TRBD1 matches 9 bases. CDR1 and CDR2 (germline): MNHNY, SVGAGI (reference sequence). After removal of 2 bases from V and 8 bases from J, the junction contained 4 bases not matched to a gene. CDR3 length equals 15 residues. The CDR3 DNA is TGTGCCAGCAGTTACCGGGGACAGGGAGATTCACCCCTCCACTTT. This gives the protein CASSYRGQGDSPLHF.

This clone was counted between two and nine times. The V call is TRBV7-3, the J call TRBJ2-3; 13 bases are a match to TRBD2. The germline CDR1 and CDR2 sequences are SGHTA and FQGTGA. The length of the CDR3 is 16 residues. The V and J ends lost 4 bases and 6 bases, in that order; junction bases with no gene match: 7. CDR3 in amino acids: CASSWTSGGSWDTQYF. CDR3 bases: TGTGCCAGCAGCTGGACTAGCGGGGGTTCATGGGATACGCAGTATTTT.

This clone occurred many times. The chain uses TRBV7-9 and TRBJ2-6; TRBD1 matches 9 bases. Germline CDR1 reads SEHNR; CDR2 reads FQNEAQ (reference sequence). The CDR3 is 17 residues long. After removal of 4 bases from V and 3 bases from J, the junction contained 7 bases not matched to a gene. The CDR3 region is CASSSGTGSRGANVLTF. The CDR3, as DNA: TGTGCCAGCAGCTCAGGGACAGGGTCGCGTGGGGCCAACGTCCTGACTTTC.

This clone was seen repeatedly, ten times or more. The J gene is TRBJ1-3, the V gene TRBV7-6; 8 bases agree with TRBD1. CDR3 length: 16 amino acids. After removal of 5 bases from V and 0 bases from J, the junction contained 6 bases not matched to a gene. The germline gives CDR1 SGHVS, CDR2 FNYEAQ. The CDR3 DNA reads as TGTGCCAGCAGCCCATCACAGGGGGGCTCTGGAAACACCATATATTTT. Amino acid sequence: CASSPSQGGSGNTIYF.

This clone occurred many times. The chain recombines TRBV4-2 with TRBJ2-2; D is unclear. Trimming removed 1 base from V and 10 bases from J, with 7 bases in between. This CDR3 has 12 amino acids. Germline values: CDR1 LGHNA, CDR2 YNFKEQ. The CDR3 protein is CASSQGNSELFF. CDR3 DNA sequence: TGTGCCAGCAGCCAAGGTAACTCGGAGCTGTTTTTT.

This clone was detected many times. This chain connects TRBV25-1 to TRBJ1-2; 8 nucleotides align to TRBD1. CDR1 MGHDK and CDR2 SYGVNS come from the germline V gene. V was pared by 8 bases and J by 8 bases, with 1 base of the junction left unmatched. This CDR3 comprises 10 residues. CDR3 DNA: TGTGCCAGCGGGGACAGGGGCTACACCTTC. Translating gives CASGDRGYTF.

This clone was found many times. The rearrangement links TRBV19 to TRBJ1-1; D perhaps matches TRBD1 (6 bases). The CDR3 length is 15 residues. The V gene lost 4 bases and the J gene lost 7 bases, with 19 bases spanning the gap. Germline V CDR1 and CDR2: LNHDA, SQIVND (reference sequence). DNA of the CDR3: TGTGCCAGTAGTACCTCGCAGGGGAGGTGGGATGAAGCTTTCTTT. Translation: CASSTSQGRWDEAFF.

This clone was seen many times. The genes are TRBV15 and TRBJ2-1, with 7 positions matching TRBD1. Germline loops: CDR1 LNHNV, CDR2 YYDKDF (reference sequence). The CDR3 is 15 residues long. Losses at the gene ends were 2 bases for V and 8 bases for J; bases not matched to a gene: 9. The CDR3 loop reads CATSRSRTGRDEQFF. The CDR3 DNA is TGTGCCACCAGCAGAAGCAGGACAGGTCGCGATGAGCAGTTCTTC. Looking up the rest from reference TRBV15 and TRBJ2-1 gives the full variable domain: DAMVIQNPRYQVTQFGKPVTLSCSQTLNHNVMYWYQQKSSQAPKLLFHYYDKDFNNEADTPDNFQSRRPNTSFCFLDIRSPGLGDTAMYLCATSRSRTGRDEQFFGPGTRLTVL.

This clone was detected many times. CDR3 sequence reads: CASSLITANTEAFF. DNA of the CDR3: TGTGCCAGCAGCTTGATCACAGCGAACACTGAAGCTTTCTTT. The chain has TRBV5-4 and TRBJ1-1; D unclear. V was trimmed by 1 base and J by 1 base, leaving 8 bases between them. The CDR3 totals 14 residues. Germline V gives CDR1 SGHNT, CDR2 YYREEE (reference sequence).

This clone appeared many times. The chain combines TRBV6-4 with TRBJ2-1, with TRBD2 as a possible D gene (5 bases). CDR1 and CDR2 from the germline V gene are MRHNA and SNTAGT. The CDR3 covers 15 residues. Trimming cost V 6 bases and J 0 bases, with 12 bases left between them. The CDR3 here is CASSPGESSYNEQFF. The CDR3 DNA reads TGTGCCAGCAGCCCCGGGGAAAGCTCCTACAATGAGCAGTTCTTC.

This clone was counted ten times or more. The gene calls are TRBV19 and TRBJ1-3, with a weak D call TRBD1 (5 bases). The germline gives CDR1 LNHDA, CDR2 SQIVND (reference sequence). With 7 bases removed from V and 4 bases from J, the gap between germline ends came to 17 bases. There are 15 residues in the CDR3. The CDR3: CASNSGRTDGNTIYF. In nucleotides, the CDR3 is TGTGCCAGTAACTCAGGGAGAACGGACGGAAACACCATATATTTT.

At least ten counts were recorded for this clone. This sequence joins TRBV27 and TRBJ2-5; perhaps TRBD1 as D (6 bases). Between the trimmed V and J ends, which lost 4 bases and 4 bases, there was a span of 10 bases. From germline, CDR1 is MNHEY and CDR2 SMNVEV (reference sequence). This CDR3 comprises 13 residues. The CDR3 DNA reads TGTGCCAGCAGTTGGGGCAGGGGAGAGACCCAGTACTTC. The encoded protein is CASSWGRGETQYF.

This clone was seen ten or more times. The V and J genes are TRBV6-4 and TRBJ2-7; TRBD1 matches 8 bases. The CDR3 is made up of 13 amino acids. CDR1 and CDR2 (germline): MRHNA, SNTAGT. The V segment lost 4 bases and the J segment 5 bases; nucleotides outside the gene matches: 4. The CDR3 protein is CASSGTTGDEQYF. DNA of the CDR3: TGTGCCAGCAGTGGAACGACAGGGGACGAGCAGTACTTC.

This clone has a count of ten or more. The chain combines TRBV7-9 with TRBJ1-6; maybe TRBD1 (6 bases). The CDR3 loop spans 16 amino acids. Between the trimmed V and J ends, which lost 4 bases and 5 bases, there was a span of 15 bases. Germline lookup yields CDR1 SEHNR and CDR2 FQNEAQ (reference sequence). CDR3 loop: CASSSPGVGNNSPLHF. CDR3 coding DNA: TGTGCCAGCAGCTCGCCAGGGGTTGGAAATAATTCACCCCTCCACTTT.

This clone was picked up many times. The rearrangement uses TRBV4-3 and TRBJ1-2; possible D gene TRBD1, 6 bases. CDR3 length: 18 amino acids. Germline-derived CDR1 and CDR2 are LGHNA and YSLEER. The germline V and J ends were trimmed by 0 bases and 6 bases, with 23 bases remaining between them. CDR3 bases: TGCGCCAGCAGCCAAGATGGAGCAGTCAGGGGCTTAGTTAATGGCTACACCTTC. Translated, it gives CASSQDGAVRGLVNGYTF.

This clone came up a few times. The chain couples TRBV27 to TRBJ2-2; 10 bases align to TRBD1. Losses at the gene ends were 0 bases for V and 4 bases for J; bases not matched to a gene: 2. The CDR3 is 16 residues long. Per germline, CDR1 MNHEY and CDR2 SMNVEV (reference sequence). CDR3 loop: CASSLSGTGVTGELFF. In DNA, the CDR3 is TGTGCCAGCAGTTTATCCGGGACAGGGGTCACCGGGGAGCTGTTTTTT.